This T cell receptor (beta chain) was sequenced for a study of Ad26.COV2.S vaccination and SARS-CoV-2 variants. For the study at large: Into the muscle, Ad26.COV2.S was dosed once or twice, 56 days apart.

The treatment: 15 to 20 received Ad26.COV2.S at low or high dose, single or two shots; about 5 received placebo; per-sample allocation not given. Material that was analyzed had been drawn on day 63 after the first vaccine or placebo injection. This Boston cohort included adults aged 18-55 years. General observations from the study: CD8+ and CD4+ T cells specific for spike reportedly responded with substantial breadth after vaccination.

The protocol was immunoSEQ multiplex PCR, while the TCRdb copy is restricted to in-frame clones and leaves out a portion. The table records a few hundred thousand clones, 83% of them present only once. Germline CDR1 is SEHNR and CDR2 is FQNEAQ (reference sequence). CDR3 size: 17 residues. Trimming took 6 bases from V and 2 from J; bases not matched to a gene: 13. On this clone itself: Its antigen is not known.

The genes are TRBV7-9 and TRBJ2-1, with 7 bases aligning to TRBD1. This TCR was recovered from a person between 18 and 59 years old who received the Ad26.COV2.S COVID-19 vaccine or a placebo. The source was peripheral blood, collected in a trial of Ad26.COV2.S vaccine versus placebo. The CDR3 sequence: CASRFEQGPPTYNEQFF. DNA of the CDR3: TGTGCCAGCAGATTTGAACAGGGGCCGCCGACCTACAATGAGCAGTTCTTC.